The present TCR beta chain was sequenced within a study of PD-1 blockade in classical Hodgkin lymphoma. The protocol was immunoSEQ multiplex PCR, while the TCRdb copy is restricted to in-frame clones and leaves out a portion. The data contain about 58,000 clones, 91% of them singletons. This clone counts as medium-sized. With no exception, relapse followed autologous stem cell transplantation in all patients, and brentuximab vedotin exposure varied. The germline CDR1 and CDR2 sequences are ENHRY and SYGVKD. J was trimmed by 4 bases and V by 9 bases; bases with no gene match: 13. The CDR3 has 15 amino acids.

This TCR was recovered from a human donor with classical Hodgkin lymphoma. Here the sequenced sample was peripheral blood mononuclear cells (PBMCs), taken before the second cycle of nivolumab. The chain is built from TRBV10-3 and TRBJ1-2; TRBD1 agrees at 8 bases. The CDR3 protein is CAIMPGTGQSYGYTF. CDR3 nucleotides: TGTGCCATAATGCCCGGGACAGGTCAAAGCTATGGCTACACCTTC.